These 20 T cell receptor beta chains were sequenced from one sample in a study of blood T cell repertoires in COVID-19 (TCRdb year 2020). The library came from the immunoSEQ multiplex PCR assay. Entries here come from immuneACCESS through TCRdb and include only in-frame sequences with V and J called. Some clones fail to appear in such tables; in the studies checked, an unresolved V gene covers under half of the shortfall, and the cause of the remainder is unknown. The sample profile shows just over 300,000 clones; 75% to 90% of them were found once. The ten largest clonotypes hold 8% to 10% of the sample. The sequenced material came from PBMCs or T cells enriched from blood (not recorded which). Source of these receptors: a middle-aged woman who had recovered from COVID-19.

The V and J genes are TRBV7-9 and TRBJ1-1, with TRBD1 matching over 12 bases. The length of the CDR3 is 16 residues. CDR1 is SEHNR and CDR2 is FQNEAQ in the germline V gene (reference sequence). Germline trimming cut 3 bases from V and 9 bases from J; bases unmatched to any gene: 11. The CDR3 protein is CASSLFPGQGARKAFF. The CDR3 nucleotides read TGTGCCAGCAGCTTGTTCCCGGGACAGGGGGCGCGGAAAGCTTTCTTT.

This clone has more than one count but fewer than ten. The rearrangement uses TRBV28 and TRBJ2-1; TRBD2 might be the D (6 bases). CDR1 and CDR2 from the germline V gene are MDHEN and SYDVKM. The germline V and J ends were trimmed by 3 bases and 2 bases, with 14 bases remaining between them. The CDR3 spans 16 residues. The CDR3 DNA follows: TGTGCCAGCAGTTTGCCCCGCGGGGCAACCTACAATGAGCAGTTCTTC. This gives the protein CASSLPRGATYNEQFF.

The chain has TRBV6-5 and TRBJ1-1, with unresolved D. V shed 7 bases and J shed 4 bases, with 16 bases lying between them. The CDR3 consists of 14 residues. The germline V gene encodes CDR1 MNHEY and CDR2 SVGAGI. CDR3 bases: TGTGCCAGCAAAATAGGACGGGCGGGCACTGAAGCTTTCTTT. Its translation: CASKIGRAGTEAFF.

The genes are TRBV11-2 and TRBJ2-3, with 14 bases fitting TRBD2. The V segment lost 6 bases and the J segment 1 base; nucleotides outside the gene matches: 6. This CDR3 comprises 17 residues. Germline-derived CDR1 and CDR2 are SGHAT and FQNNGV. Here the CDR3 reads CASRLGLAGGGTDTQYF. In DNA, the CDR3 is TGTGCCAGCAGACTCGGACTAGCGGGAGGTGGCACAGATACGCAGTATTTT.

V gene TRBV10-3 combines with J gene TRBJ1-1; D gene unclear. This CDR3 has 19 amino acids. The germline CDR1 and CDR2 sequences are ENHRY and SYGVKD. Trimming removed 3 bases from V and 0 bases from J, with 23 bases in between. The CDR3 DNA reads as TGTGCCATCAGTGAATCCGGTACCCAGGCACCGACCATGAACACTGAAGCTTTCTTT. As protein: CAISESGTQAPTMNTEAFF.

This clone was counted once. V is TRBV5-1 and J is TRBJ2-5; D is uncertain. CDR1 SGHRS and CDR2 YFSETQ come from the germline V gene. CDR3 length: 14 residues. Trimming took off 0 bases at V and 5 bases at J, with 11 bases between the two ends. The CDR3 protein is CASSLASTGETQYF. CDR3 coding DNA: TGCGCCAGCAGCTTGGCCTCCACGGGTGAGACCCAGTACTTC.

The chain employs TRBV6-5 and TRBJ1-2; 7 nucleotides agree with TRBD1. The CDR3 loop spans 13 amino acids. CDR1 is MNHEY and CDR2 is SVGAGI in the germline V gene. V lost 6 bases to trimming and J lost 6 bases; unmatched junction nucleotides: 7. The CDR3 here is CASRLTGTHGYTF. The DNA of the CDR3 is TGTGCCAGCAGATTGACAGGGACCCATGGCTACACCTTC.

The chain joins TRBV19 to TRBJ2-3, with 8 bases identical to TRBD2. Trimming removed 4 bases from V and 5 bases from J; junction bases left unmatched: 8. CDR3 length: 15 amino acids. Germline CDR1 and CDR2: LNHDA and SQIVND (reference sequence). The CDR3 nucleotides read TGTGCCAGTAGTAGTAGCGGGGAGTTGGGAGATACGCAGTATTTT. Translation gives CASSSSGELGDTQYF.

The chain couples TRBV4-1 to TRBJ2-1, with 7 bases that match TRBD1. Germline CDR1 reads MGHRA; CDR2 reads YSYEKL. This CDR3 region has 17 residues. After removal of 1 base from V and 1 base from J, the junction contained 7 bases not matched to a gene. Here the CDR3 reads CASSQGTGAPSYNEQFF. CDR3 DNA sequence: TGCGCCAGCAGCCAAGGTACAGGGGCCCCATCCTACAATGAGCAGTTCTTC.

This clone showed up just once. The chain combines TRBV28 with TRBJ1-1, with a weak D call TRBD1 (5 bases). CDR1 is MDHEN and CDR2 is SYDVKM in the germline V gene. V lost 2 bases and J 4 bases, leaving 11 bases between the germline ends. CDR3 length: 14 residues. Here the CDR3 DNA reads TGTGCCAGCAGTTTACCAGGGTTAGGCACTGAAGCTTTCTTT. Encoded protein: CASSLPGLGTEAFF.

This clone was picked up one time. V is TRBV28 and J is TRBJ2-1, with 11 bases that match TRBD1. CDR1 and CDR2 (germline): MDHEN, SYDVKM. The V and J ends lost 6 bases and 3 bases, in that order; junction bases with no gene match: 4. The CDR3 runs to 15 residues. CDR3 bases: TGTGCCAGCAGAACCGGGACAGGGGGCTACAATGAGCAGTTCTTC. It specifies CASRTGTGGYNEQFF.

The V call is TRBV28, the J call TRBJ1-5, with a tentative D call TRBD1 (5 bases). Looked up from germline, CDR1 is MDHEN and CDR2 is SYDVKM. The CDR3 loop spans 14 amino acids. As DNA, the CDR3 is TGTGCAGGTACCACACGGGGGTTGGGGACGCCCCAGCATTTT. Its protein is CAGTTRGLGTPQHF.

The chain employs TRBV27 and TRBJ2-7, with 7 bases identical to TRBD1. Germline V gene lookup returns CDR1 MNHEY and CDR2 SMNVEV (reference sequence). The J segment lost 3 bases and the V segment lost 3 bases, leaving 5 bases of the junction unmatched. CDR3 size: 14 residues. CDR3 amino acids: CASSFWDRNYEQYF. CDR3 in DNA: TGTGCCAGCAGTTTCTGGGACAGAAACTACGAGCAGTACTTC.

The V and J genes are TRBV7-2 and TRBJ2-7; tentatively, D is TRBD1 (5 bases). The CDR3 covers 14 residues. Trimming pared 5 bases from V and 4 bases from J, leaving 15 bases between. From germline, CDR1 is SGHTA and CDR2 FQGNSA. CDR3 region: CASSLMDIGYEQYF. DNA of the CDR3: TGTGCCAGCAGCCTTATGGACATCGGGTACGAGCAGTACTTC.

This clone was seen just once. V is TRBV30 and J is TRBJ1-2, with D uncertain. Germline-derived CDR1 and CDR2 are GTSNPN and SVGIG (reference sequence). The V end lost 3 bases, the J end lost 4 bases, and 12 bases lay between the germline ends. The CDR3 consists of 13 residues. CDR3 sequence: CAWSLGEGYGYTF. The CDR3 DNA follows: TGTGCCTGGAGCCTAGGTGAAGGCTATGGCTACACCTTC.

The rearrangement links TRBV6-5 to TRBJ2-7, with TRBD1 identical over 7 bases. The CDR3 spans 15 residues. Germline V gene data show CDR1 as MNHEY and CDR2 as SVGAGI. V dropped 2 bases and J dropped 0; count of bases not matched to a gene: 4. The CDR3 DNA follows: TGTGCCAGCAGTTACCGACAGGGAAGCTCCTACGAGCAGTACTTC. Protein: CASSYRQGSSYEQYF.

In this sample, this clone turned up once. The rearrangement joins TRBV7-2 to TRBJ2-7; 7 bases line up with TRBD2. V shed 1 base and J 3 bases; nucleotides not matched to a gene: 0. Germline V gene data show CDR1 as SGHTA and CDR2 as FQGNSA. CDR3 length: 13 residues. This CDR3 reads CASSLVAGYEQYF. For the CDR3, the DNA is TGTGCCAGCAGCTTAGTAGCGGGCTACGAGCAGTACTTC. Based on the CDR3 plus reference TRBV7-2 and TRBJ2-7, the full variable domain is GAGVSQSPSNKVTEKGKDVELRCDPISGHTALYWYRQSLGQGLEFLIYFQGNSAPDKSGLPSDRFSAERTGGSVSTLTIQRTQQEDSAVYLCASSLVAGYEQYFGPGTRLTVT.

V gene TRBV5-4 combines with J gene TRBJ1-2; TRBD1 aligns across 11 bases. There are 14 residues in the CDR3. Germline trimming cut 7 bases from V and 7 bases from J; bases unmatched to any gene: 9. CDR1 is SGHNT and CDR2 is YYREEE in the germline V gene (reference sequence). The CDR3 bases are TGTGCCAGCTCCCCGGACAGGGGGCGGGTTGGCTACACCTTC. It codes for CASSPDRGRVGYTF.

This clone has only one observation. The chain employs TRBV7-3 and TRBJ2-1; D uncertain. V lost 2 bases and J 6 bases, leaving 5 bases between the germline ends. The CDR3 is made up of 12 amino acids. The germline V gene has CDR1 SGHTA and CDR2 FQGTGA. The CDR3 DNA follows: TGTGCCAGCAGCTTAGCTAGCAATGAGCAGTTCTTC. Translation: CASSLASNEQFF.

The V gene is TRBV6-5, the J gene TRBJ1-4, with TRBD1 matching over 9 bases. CDR3 size: 15 residues. The germline CDR1 and CDR2 sequences are MNHEY and SVGAGI. Trimming at V came to 5 bases and at J to 5 bases, leaving 6 bases not matched to a gene. This CDR3 reads CASSMNRGQNEKLFF. The CDR3 nucleotides are TGTGCCAGCAGTATGAACAGGGGGCAGAATGAAAAACTGTTTTTT.